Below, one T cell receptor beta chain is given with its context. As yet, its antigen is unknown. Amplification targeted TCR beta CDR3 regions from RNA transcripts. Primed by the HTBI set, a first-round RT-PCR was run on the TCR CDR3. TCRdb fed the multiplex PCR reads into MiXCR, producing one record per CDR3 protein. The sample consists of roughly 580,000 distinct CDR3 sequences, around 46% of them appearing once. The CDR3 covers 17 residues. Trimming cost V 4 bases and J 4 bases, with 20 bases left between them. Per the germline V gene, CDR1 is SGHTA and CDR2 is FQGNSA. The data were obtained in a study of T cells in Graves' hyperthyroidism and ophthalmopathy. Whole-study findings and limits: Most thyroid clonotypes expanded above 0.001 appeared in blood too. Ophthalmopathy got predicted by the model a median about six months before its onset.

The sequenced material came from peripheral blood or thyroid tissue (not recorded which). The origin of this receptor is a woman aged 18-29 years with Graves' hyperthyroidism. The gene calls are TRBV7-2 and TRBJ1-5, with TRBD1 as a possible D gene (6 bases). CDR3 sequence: CASSWEDRNRENQPQHF. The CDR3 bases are TGTGCCAGCAGCTGGGAGGACAGAAATCGGGAAAATCAGCCCCAGCATTTT.